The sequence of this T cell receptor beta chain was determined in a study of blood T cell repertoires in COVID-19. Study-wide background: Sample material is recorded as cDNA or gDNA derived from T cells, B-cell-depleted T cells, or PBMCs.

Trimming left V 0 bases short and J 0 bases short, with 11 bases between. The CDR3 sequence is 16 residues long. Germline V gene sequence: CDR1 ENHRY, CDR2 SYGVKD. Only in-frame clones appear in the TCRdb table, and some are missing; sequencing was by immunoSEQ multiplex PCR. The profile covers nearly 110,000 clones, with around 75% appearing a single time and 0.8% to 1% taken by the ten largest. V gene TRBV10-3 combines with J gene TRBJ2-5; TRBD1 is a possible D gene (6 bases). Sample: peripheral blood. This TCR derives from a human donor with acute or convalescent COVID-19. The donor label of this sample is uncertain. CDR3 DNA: TGTGCCATCAGTGAGTCGACTCGGACAGACCAAGAGACCCAGTACTTC. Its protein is CAISESTRTDQETQYF.